This T cell receptor beta chain comes out of a study of T-cell reconstitution after alpha-beta-depleted transplantation in children. General observations from the study: Several hundred expanded graft clones reportedly gave rise to the alpha-beta T cells present about two months after transplant. At the one-year point after transplant, T-cell counts and TCRbeta diversity were found to come mostly from T cells that had been newly produced. There were some patients whose high TCRbeta diversity at day 60 came from surviving recipient T cells and thymic progenitors.

A remark on this clonotype: Its target is not known.

Library preparation (for TCRbeta) was performed with unique molecular identifiers. Each CDR3 protein is one row after TCRdb ran MiXCR on the PCR reads. The sample yields fewer than 550,000 distinct CDR3 sequences, about 10% seen once. This material consisted of PBMCs, mostly from graft donor cells, taken 180 days after TCRalphabeta/CD19-depleted stem cell transplant. The source is a female patient between 2 and 15 years old who had a stem cell transplant for aplastic anemia, so the T cells may come from the graft donor.

As DNA, the CDR3 is TGTGCCAGCAGAAGCGGGACTTACAATGAGCAGTTCTTC. It yields the protein CASRSGTYNEQFF. The chain recombines TRBV6-1 with TRBJ2-1; TRBD2 matches 7 bases. Germline V CDR1 and CDR2: MNHNS, SASEGT. CDR3 length: 13 amino acids. V lost 6 bases and J lost 4; bases outside the gene matches: 3.